One sample yielded the 2 T cell receptor beta chains listed below, sequenced in a study of OX40 agonist ivuxolimab in advanced cancers. The library was generated by the immunoSEQ multiplex PCR assay. TCRdb's version of the immuneACCESS table is confined to in-frame rearrangements and falls short of the full clone set. An unresolved V gene accounts for under half of the shortfall where checked; the remainder is of unknown origin. A total of more than 65,000 clones appear in this sample, more than 70% of them only once. Approximately 0.5% of the sample comes from the top ten. This sample comprised CD4+ or CD8+ T cells sorted from blood, obtained in a trial of the OX40 agonist ivuxolimab. These receptors were collected from an adult with an advanced solid tumor such as melanoma, head and neck, liver or kidney cancer.

The chain joins TRBV30 to TRBJ2-7; 8 bases match TRBD2. This CDR3 has 14 amino acids. Germline V lookup: CDR1 GTSNPN, CDR2 SVGIG (reference sequence). Trimming removed 5 bases from V and 4 bases from J; junction bases left unmatched: 10. The CDR3 DNA is TGTGCCTGGGCCCCGGGACTAGGGCCGTACGAGCAGTACTTC. As protein: CAWAPGLGPYEQYF.

The CDR3 DNA follows: TGTGCCAGCTCCGAGGGGACAGGGACGTTCAACTATGGCTACACCTTC. It is translated as CASSEGTGTFNYGYTF. This chain links TRBV18 with TRBJ1-2; TRBD1 aligns across 9 bases. Trimming removed 6 bases from V and 2 bases from J; junction bases left unmatched: 10. Per the germline V gene, CDR1 is KGHSH and CDR2 is LQKENI. The CDR3 extends over 16 amino acids.